This T cell receptor (beta chain) was sequenced for a study of blood T cell repertoires in COVID-19. Study summary: Both acute and convalescent COVID-19 samples were obtained from the United States, Italy and Spain. T cells, B-cell-depleted T cells, or PBMCs provided the cDNA or gDNA that served as material.

Methods used by the authors: Reference gene primers were amplified, and this amplification served to estimate nucleated cell counts. Assay: immunoSEQ multiplex PCR; the TCRdb copy retains only in-frame clones and omits some. V, J and clone size derive from that table, while D and trimming were established from the DNA sequence. Among roughly 200,000 clones listed, about 83% were seen once. This CDR3 region has 14 residues. V shed 6 bases and J 3 bases; nucleotides not matched to a gene: 3. CDR1 and CDR2 from the germline V gene are SNHLY and FYNNEI. Sequencing was performed on peripheral blood. The chain is built from TRBV2 and TRBJ2-7; 12 nucleotides agree with TRBD2. The clonotype was recovered from a man aged 55 to 70 who had recovered from COVID-19. The CDR3 sequence: CASSPTSGSYEQYF. Here the CDR3 DNA reads TGTGCCAGCAGCCCGACTAGCGGGAGCTACGAGCAGTACTTC.